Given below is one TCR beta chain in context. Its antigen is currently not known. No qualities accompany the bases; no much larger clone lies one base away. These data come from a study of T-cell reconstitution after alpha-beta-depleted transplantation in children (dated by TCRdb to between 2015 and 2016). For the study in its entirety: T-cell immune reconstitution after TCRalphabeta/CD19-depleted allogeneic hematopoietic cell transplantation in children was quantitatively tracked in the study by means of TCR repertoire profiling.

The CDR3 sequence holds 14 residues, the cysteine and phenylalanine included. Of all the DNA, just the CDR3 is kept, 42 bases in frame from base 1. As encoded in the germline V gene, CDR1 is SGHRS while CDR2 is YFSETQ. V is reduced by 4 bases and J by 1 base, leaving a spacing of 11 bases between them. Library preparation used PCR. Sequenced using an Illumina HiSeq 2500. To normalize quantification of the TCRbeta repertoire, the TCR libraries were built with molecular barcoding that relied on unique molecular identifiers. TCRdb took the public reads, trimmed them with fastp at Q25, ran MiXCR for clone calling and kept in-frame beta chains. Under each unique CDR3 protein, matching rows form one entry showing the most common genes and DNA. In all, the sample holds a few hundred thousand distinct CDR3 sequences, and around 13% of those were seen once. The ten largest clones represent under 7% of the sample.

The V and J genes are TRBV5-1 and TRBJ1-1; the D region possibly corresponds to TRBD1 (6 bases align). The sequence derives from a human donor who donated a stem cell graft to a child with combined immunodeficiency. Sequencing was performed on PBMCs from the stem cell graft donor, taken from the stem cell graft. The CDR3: CASSKGHTNTEAFF. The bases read TGCGCCAGCAGCAAGGGACATACGAACACTGAAGCTTTCTTT.